The next 25 T cell receptor beta chains were all read from a single sample in a study of spatial heterogeneity in lung cancer. Overall study findings and caveats: Mutation counts in tumors were tracked by counts of expanded intratumoral alpha and beta TCRs.

TCRdb reprocessed the 5' RACE reads via MiXCR and lists one record per CDR3 protein. The repertoire holds roughly 11,000 distinct CDR3 sequences, with roughly 15% as singletons. The antigens these receptors bind are not known. The sample's time point: sample taken at primary tumor resection. Sequencing used lung tumor tissue, obtained at surgery. These receptor sequences come from a male donor with early-stage non-small cell lung cancer.

The chain combines TRBV10-3 with TRBJ2-3, with D perhaps given as TRBD1 or TRBD2 (6 bases each). Germline V CDR1 and CDR2: ENHRY, SYGVKD. V was cut by 4 bases and J by 4 bases, with 21 bases left in between. The CDR3 runs to 17 residues. The CDR3 region has the DNA TGTGCCATCAGTGGTGGCGTCGGGGGCCCCCGTGCAGATACGCAGTATTTT. Protein sequence: CAISGGVGGPRADTQYF.

In its sample, this clonotype was seen many times. The chain uses TRBV11-3 and TRBJ2-2; D uncertain. This CDR3 region has 14 residues. Germline assignment: CDR1 SGHNT and CDR2 YENEEA. Trimming took off 0 bases at V and 3 bases at J, with 5 bases between the two ends. CDR3 bases: TGTGCCAGCAGCTTAGATACCTACACCGGGGAGCTGTTTTTT. It codes for CASSLDTYTGELFF. Full variable domain (missing parts from reference TRBV11-3 and TRBJ2-2): EAGVVQSPRYKIIEKKQPVAFWCNPISGHNTLYWYLQNLGQGPELLIRYENEEAVDDSQLPKDRFSAERLKGVDSTLKIQPAELGDSAVYLCASSLDTYTGELFFGEGSRLTVL.

This clonotype is medium-sized within its sample. This sequence joins TRBV29-1 and TRBJ2-5, with unresolved D. Germline loops: CDR1 SQVTM, CDR2 ANQGSEA. Between the trimmed V and J ends, which lost 7 bases and 1 base, there was a span of 10 bases. This CDR3 is 12 amino acids long. The CDR3 loop is CSGSPSQETQYF. Here the CDR3 DNA reads TGCAGCGGATCACCGAGCCAAGAGACCCAGTACTTC.

The chain couples TRBV11-2 to TRBJ2-5, with D perhaps matching TRBD2 (6 bases). The CDR3 spans 15 residues. The germline CDR1 and CDR2 sequences are SGHAT and FQNNGV. V was clipped by 5 bases and J by 1 base, with 14 bases between them. CDR3 DNA: TGTGCCAGCAGCCCGGTGGGAGGATTCCAAGAGACCCAGTACTTC. Translation: CASSPVGGFQETQYF.

The chain carries TRBV15 and TRBJ2-6, with unresolved D. Looked up from germline, CDR1 is LNHNV and CDR2 is YYDKDF (reference sequence). Trimming pared 4 bases from V and 4 bases from J, leaving 14 bases between. CDR3 length: 16 amino acids. The CDR3, as DNA: TGTGCCACCAGCACAGGATCAACGTCGGGGGCCAACGTCCTGACTTTC. It encodes CATSTGSTSGANVLTF.

This clonotype turned up a few times. The J gene is TRBJ2-2, the V gene TRBV6-4, with D possibly being TRBD1 (5 bases). CDR1 is MRHNA and CDR2 is SNTAGT in the germline V gene. Trimming cost V 3 bases and J 5 bases, with 7 bases left between them. The CDR3 is 13 residues long. CDR3 sequence: CASSETATGELFF. DNA for the CDR3: TGTGCCAGCAGTGAGACAGCGACCGGGGAGCTGTTTTTT.

This clonotype was counted a few times. The rearrangement links TRBV6-1 to TRBJ2-1, with 8 positions matching TRBD1. The V segment lost 6 bases and the J segment 0 bases; nucleotides outside the gene matches: 7. Germline V CDR1 and CDR2: MNHNS, SASEGT. The CDR3 covers 16 residues. The CDR3 bases are TGTGCCAGCAGCCAATCGGACAGGGTCTCCTACAATGAGCAGTTCTTC. It encodes CASSQSDRVSYNEQFF.

In its sample, this clonotype was seen a few times. The CDR3 region is CASRGQDNQPQHF. The CDR3 region has the DNA TGTGCCAGCAGAGGACAGGACAATCAGCCCCAGCATTTT. The chain combines TRBV6-2 or TRBV6-3 with TRBJ1-5; 7 nucleotides line up with TRBD1. CDR3 length equals 13 residues. Germline V lookup: CDR1 MNHEY, CDR2 SVGEGT. With 6 bases clipped from V and 3 bases from J, the junction kept 2 bases outside the gene matches.

V usage is TRBV5-5 and J usage is TRBJ2-7; D possibly corresponds to TRBD2 (5 bases). V lost 6 bases to trimming and J lost 1 base, with 14 bases between them. This CDR3 has 14 residues. From germline, CDR1 is SGHKS and CDR2 YYEKEE (reference sequence). The CDR3 coding sequence is TGTGCCAGCACGAAGGACCCGGGGTCCTACGAGCAGTACTTC. Translation: CASTKDPGSYEQYF.

There are a few counts of this clonotype. The V gene is TRBV20-1, the J gene TRBJ1-5; no reliable D call. The CDR3 covers 14 residues. The germline V gene encodes CDR1 DFQATT and CDR2 SNEGSKA (reference sequence). Between the trimmed V and J ends, which lost 0 bases and 6 bases, there was a span of 12 bases. As DNA, the CDR3 is TGCAGTGCTAGAGATCCCCGGTCGGGTCAGCCCCAGCATTTT. It specifies CSARDPRSGQPQHF.

This clonotype was seen ten or more times. The V and J genes are TRBV5-6 and TRBJ1-1; 11 positions agree with TRBD1. The ends lost 0 bases at V and 10 bases at J; junction bases unmatched: 11. The CDR3 is 16 residues long. Germline values: CDR1 SGHDT, CDR2 YYEEEE. CDR3 in DNA: TGTGCCAGCAGCTTGGGCGGACAGGGGGCTTCTAAGTCAGCTTTCTTT. This encodes CASSLGGQGASKSAFF.

This clonotype was seen ten or more times. The chain employs TRBV10-1 and TRBJ2-7; 9 nucleotides match TRBD1. The CDR3 length is 12 residues. Trimming cost V 6 bases and J 13 bases; bases outside gene matches: 10. Germline lookup yields CDR1 WNHNN and CDR2 SYGVQD (reference sequence). The CDR3 here is CASRFSGTGPYF. CDR3 nucleotide sequence: TGCGCCAGCAGATTCTCCGGGACAGGGCCATACTTC.

This clonotype was seen many times. V and J are TRBV6-5 and TRBJ2-3, with D possibly TRBD2 on 5 matching bases. The V gene's germline CDR1 is MNHEY and CDR2 SVGAGI. The length of the CDR3 is 12 residues. V was cut by 6 bases and J by 3 bases, with 7 bases left in between. CDR3 loop: CASSPGTDTQYF. The CDR3 bases are TGTGCCAGCAGCCCGGGGACAGATACGCAGTATTTT.

This clonotype was recorded at least ten times. This rearrangement joins TRBV30 to TRBJ2-5; TRBD1 matches at 7 bases. This CDR3 region has 12 residues. Germline V lookup: CDR1 GTSNPN, CDR2 SVGIG (reference sequence). V dropped 5 bases and J dropped 4; count of bases not matched to a gene: 4. The CDR3 loop reads CAWRGGRETQYF. The CDR3, as DNA: TGTGCCTGGCGAGGGGGCCGAGAGACCCAGTACTTC.

This clonotype has just a few counts. The CDR3 reads CASSYAYQETQYF. DNA for the CDR3: TGTGCCAGCAGTTATGCGTACCAAGAGACCCAGTACTTC. This rearrangement joins TRBV6-2 or TRBV6-3 to TRBJ2-5; D uncertain. The CDR3 sequence is 13 residues long. Between the trimmed V and J ends, which lost 3 bases and 0 bases, there was a span of 5 bases. Germline values: CDR1 MNHEY, CDR2 SVGEGT.

This clonotype was observed at least ten times. The J gene is TRBJ1-5, the V gene TRBV9, with TRBD1 matching over 8 bases. V trimming: 3 bases; J trimming: 3 bases; junction bases outside the gene matches: 5. The CDR3 is made up of 15 amino acids. Germline V gene sequence: CDR1 SGDLS, CDR2 YYNGEE. The DNA of the CDR3 is TGTGCCAGCAGCGGACAGGGGCGAATCAATCAGCCCCAGCATTTT. Translating gives CASSGQGRINQPQHF.

This clonotype was found many times. This rearrangement joins TRBV14 to TRBJ2-1; D uncertain. With 1 base removed from V and 8 bases from J, the gap between germline ends came to 15 bases. The CDR3 length is 15 residues. The germline CDR1 and CDR2 sequences are SGHDN and FVKESK. Written as DNA, the CDR3 is TGTGCCAGCAGCCAAGTTGGTTTAGCTCCCGATGAGCAGTTCTTC. Protein sequence: CASSQVGLAPDEQFF.

Details on this clonotype: A much larger clone lies a single base off, so this may be a read error. The gene calls are TRBV5-5 and TRBJ2-7; 9 bases align to TRBD1. Germline V lookup: CDR1 SGHKS, CDR2 YYEKEE (reference sequence). The CDR3 consists of 15 residues. The CDR3 here is CASSRGQGDPYEQHF. The CDR3 coding sequence is TGTGCCAGCAGTAGGGGACAGGGCGACCCCTACGAGCAGCACTTC. Complete variable domain (other parts from reference TRBV5-5 and TRBJ2-7): DAGVTQSPTHLIKTRGQQVTLRCSPISGHKSVSWYQQVLGQGPQFIFQYYEKEERGRGNFPDRFSARQFPNYSSELNVNALLLGDSALYLCASSRGQGDPYEQHFGPGTRLTVT.

This clonotype was recorded once. This chain uses TRBV4-1 with TRBJ2-7; 11 positions match TRBD2. The trim removed 0 bases at V and 2 bases at J, leaving 3 bases unmatched. Germline loops: CDR1 MGHRA, CDR2 YSYEKL. CDR3 length: 16 amino acids. The CDR3 bases are TGCGCCAGCAGCCAAGACCCACTAGCGGGAGCCTACGAGCAGTACTTC. Translating gives CASSQDPLAGAYEQYF.

This clonotype was seen ten or more times. The chain combines TRBV5-5 with TRBJ2-7; the match to TRBD1 covers 9 bases. Germline values: CDR1 SGHKS, CDR2 YYEKEE (reference sequence). The CDR3 covers 15 residues. Trimming cost V 5 bases and J 2 bases; bases outside gene matches: 8. CDR3 amino acids: CASSRGQGDPYEQYF. The CDR3 coding sequence is TGTGCCAGCAGTAGGGGACAGGGCGACCCCTACGAGCAGTACTTC.

This clonotype was found many times. This chain links TRBV28 with TRBJ2-3; 7 nucleotides align to TRBD1. Germline V lookup: CDR1 MDHEN, CDR2 SYDVKM. The trim removed 6 bases at V and 1 base at J, leaving 4 bases unmatched. The CDR3 sequence is 14 residues long. In nucleotides, the CDR3 is TGTGCCAGCAGGTTAGGACAGGGCACAGATACGCAGTATTTT. It yields the protein CASRLGQGTDTQYF.

This clonotype was seen at least ten times. The rearrangement uses TRBV18 and TRBJ2-3; the D is unclear. V shed 3 bases and J shed 2 bases, with 3 bases lying between them. The CDR3 has 12 amino acids. Germline values: CDR1 KGHSH, CDR2 LQKENI. The CDR3: CASSPSTDTQYF. CDR3 coding DNA: TGTGCCAGCTCACCTTCCACAGATACGCAGTATTTT. Combining the CDR3 with reference TRBV18 and TRBJ2-3 gives the whole variable domain NAGVMQNPRHLVRRRGQEARLRCSPMKGHSHVYWYRQLPEEGLKFMVYLQKENIIDESGMPKERFSAEFPKEGPSILRIQQVVRGDSAAYFCASSPSTDTQYFGPGTRLTVL.

Many counts were recorded for this clonotype. The rearrangement uses TRBV5-1 and TRBJ2-3, with D hard to call. Per germline, CDR1 SGHRS and CDR2 YFSETQ. The V gene lost 3 bases and the J gene lost 6 bases, with 14 bases spanning the gap. This CDR3 spans 14 amino acids. CDR3 sequence reads: CASSWGGVQDTQYF. The CDR3 nucleotides read TGCGCCAGCAGCTGGGGTGGGGTCCAGGATACGCAGTATTTT. Using reference TRBV5-1 and TRBJ2-3 for the parts outside the CDR3, the full variable domain is KAGVTQTPRYLIKTRGQQVTLSCSPISGHRSVSWYQQTPGQGLQFLFEYFSETQRNKGNFPGRFSGRQFSNSRSEMNVSTLELGDSALYLCASSWGGVQDTQYFGPGTRLTVL.

This clonotype is medium-sized within its sample. The rearrangement links TRBV11-2 to TRBJ1-1, with a possible D match to TRBD1 (5 bases). Trimming left V 5 bases short and J 11 bases short, with 21 bases between. The CDR3 consists of 14 residues. CDR1 and CDR2 (germline): SGHAT, FQNNGV. CDR3 coding DNA: TGTGCCAGCAGCCCCGTTGGAGGGACCGGGAGGGCTTTCTTT. It yields the protein CASSPVGGTGRAFF.

This clonotype was detected ten times or more. The chain is built from TRBV11-1 and TRBJ2-2, with unresolved D. This CDR3 spans 12 amino acids. V lost 0 bases to trimming and J lost 7 bases, with 3 bases between them. The germline gives CDR1 SGHAT, CDR2 FQDESV (reference sequence). The CDR3 DNA is TGTGCCAGCAGCTTAGCTGGCGGGGAGCTGTTTTTT. This sequence encodes CASSLAGGELFF.